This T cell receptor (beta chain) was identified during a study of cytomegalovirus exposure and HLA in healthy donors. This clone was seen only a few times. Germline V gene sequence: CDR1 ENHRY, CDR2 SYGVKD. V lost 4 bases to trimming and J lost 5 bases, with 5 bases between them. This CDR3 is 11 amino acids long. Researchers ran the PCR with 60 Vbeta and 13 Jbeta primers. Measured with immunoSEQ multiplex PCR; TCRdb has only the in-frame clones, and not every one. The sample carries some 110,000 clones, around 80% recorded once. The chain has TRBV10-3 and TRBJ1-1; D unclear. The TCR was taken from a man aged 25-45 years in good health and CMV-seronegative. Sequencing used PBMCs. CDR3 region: CAISGETEAFF. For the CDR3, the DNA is TGTGCCATCAGTGGGGAGACTGAAGCTTTCTTT.